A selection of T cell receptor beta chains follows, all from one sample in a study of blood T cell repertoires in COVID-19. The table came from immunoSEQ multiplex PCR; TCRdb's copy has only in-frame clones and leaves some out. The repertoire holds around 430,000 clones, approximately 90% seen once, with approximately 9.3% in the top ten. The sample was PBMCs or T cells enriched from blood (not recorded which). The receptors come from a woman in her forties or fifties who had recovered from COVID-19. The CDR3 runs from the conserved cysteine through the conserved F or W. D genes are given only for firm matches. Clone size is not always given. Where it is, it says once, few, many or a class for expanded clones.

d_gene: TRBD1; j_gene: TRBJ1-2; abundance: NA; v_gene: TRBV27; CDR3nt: TGTGCCAGCAGTTTCGCCTGGACAGGCGACTATGGCTACACCTTC; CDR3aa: CASSFAWTGDYGYTF
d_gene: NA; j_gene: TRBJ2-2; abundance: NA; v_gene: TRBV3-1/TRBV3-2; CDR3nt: TGTGCCAGCAGCCAGCTAAGCGGCCTGAACACCGGGGAGCTGTTTTTT; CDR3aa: CASSQLSGLNTGELFF
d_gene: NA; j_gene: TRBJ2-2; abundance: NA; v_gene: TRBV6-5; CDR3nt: TGTGCCAGCAGCCAATACGGGGCGAACACCGGGGAGCTGTTTTTT; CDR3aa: CASSQYGANTGELFF
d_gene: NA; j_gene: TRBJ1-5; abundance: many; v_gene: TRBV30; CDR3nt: TGTGCCTGGAGTGTTTCGGGGGGGCCCCAGCATTTT; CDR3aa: CAWSVSGGPQHF
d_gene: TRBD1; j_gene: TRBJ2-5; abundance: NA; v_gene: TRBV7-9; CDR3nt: TGTGCCAGCAGCTTAGTCGGCAGGGGGCCGGAGGAGACCCAGTACTTC; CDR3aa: CASSLVGRGPEETQYF
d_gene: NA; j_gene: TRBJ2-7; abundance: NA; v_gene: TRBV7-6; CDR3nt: TGTGCCAGCAGCCCCGATTGGGGAGGCTACGAGCAGTACTTC; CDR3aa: CASSPDWGGYEQYF
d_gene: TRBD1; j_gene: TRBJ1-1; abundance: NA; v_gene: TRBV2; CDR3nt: TGTGCCAGCAGAGAGGACAGGGATAATGAAGCTTTCTTT; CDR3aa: CASREDRDNEAFF
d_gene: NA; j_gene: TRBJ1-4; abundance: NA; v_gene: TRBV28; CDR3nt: TGTGCCAGCAGTTTAGGGGGCGCGTCTAATGAAAAACTGTTTTTT; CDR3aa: CASSLGGASNEKLFF
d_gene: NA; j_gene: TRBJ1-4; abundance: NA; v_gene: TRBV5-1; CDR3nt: TGCGCCAGCAGCTTACCAGGCACGGCGAACGAAAAACTGTTTTTT; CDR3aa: CASSLPGTANEKLFF
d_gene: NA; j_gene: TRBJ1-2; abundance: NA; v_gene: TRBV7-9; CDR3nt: TGTGCCAGCAGCTCAGGGGAATACTATGGCTACACCTTC; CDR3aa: CASSSGEYYGYTF
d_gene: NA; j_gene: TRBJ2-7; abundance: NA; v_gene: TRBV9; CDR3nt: TGTGCCAGCAGCCCCCGGGTCGACTCCTACGAGCAGTACTTC; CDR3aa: CASSPRVDSYEQYF
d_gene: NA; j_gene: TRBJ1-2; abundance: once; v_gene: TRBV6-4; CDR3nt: TGTGCCAGCAGTGACTACCCGGGAGCCTATGGCTACACCTTC; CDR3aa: CASSDYPGAYGYTF
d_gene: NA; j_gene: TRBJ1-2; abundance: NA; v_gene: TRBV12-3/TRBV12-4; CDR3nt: TGTGCCAGCAGTTTACCGGGGAACGGCTACACCTTC; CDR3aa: CASSLPGNGYTF
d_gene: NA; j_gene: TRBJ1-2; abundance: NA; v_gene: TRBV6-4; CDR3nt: TGTGCCAGCAGGGTCCCGGGGGGCTATGGCTACACCTTC; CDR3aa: CASRVPGGYGYTF